The next 24 T cell receptor beta chains were all read from a single sample in a study of identical twins (dated by TCRdb to 2016 to 2017). Library prep was done by 5' RACE. TCRdb lists the instrument as Illumina HiSeq 2000. TCRdb itself trimmed the public reads at Q25 with fastp, ran MiXCR and retained productive beta chains. For every CDR3 protein sequence, its rows merge into one entry that carries the most common genes and DNA. The table for this sample lists some 900,000 distinct CDR3 sequences; roughly an eighth of them were counted only once. About 1.5% of the sample comes from the top ten. These data also formed part of another study, on yellow fever vaccine responses in identical twins.

Sequenced input: PBMCs. All receptors derive from a woman under 30 in good health.

The CDR3 loop reads CASSSAYRGLSSYNEQFF. Here the CDR3 DNA reads TGTGCCAGCAGCTCCGCCTACAGGGGACTTAGCTCCTACAATGAGCAGTTCTTC. V is TRBV7-6 and J is TRBJ2-1; perhaps TRBD1 as D (7 bases). The length of the CDR3 is 18 residues. Trimming shortened V by 4 bases and J by 0 bases, and 19 bases separated the two germline ends. Per the germline V gene, CDR1 is SGHVS and CDR2 is FNYEAQ.

This clonotype was detected only a few times. The chain combines TRBV27 with TRBJ2-3; perhaps TRBD1 as D (6 bases). Germline values: CDR1 MNHEY, CDR2 SMNVEV (reference sequence). The CDR3 covers 15 residues. V was shortened by 5 bases and J by 0 bases, with 12 bases between the two germline ends. The CDR3 nucleotides are TGTGCCAGCAGTGAACAGGGCACTAGCACAGATACGCAGTATTTT. Amino acids: CASSEQGTSTDTQYF.

This chain links TRBV3-1 with TRBJ2-7; 15 bases fit TRBD2. Germline CDR1 LGHDT, CDR2 YNNKEL (reference sequence). V shed 7 bases and J 4 bases; nucleotides not matched to a gene: 5. CDR3 length: 15 residues. The CDR3 DNA is TGTGCCAGCAACAGCGGGACTAGCGGGAGGTACGAGCAGTACTTC. Its translation is CASNSGTSGRYEQYF.

At least ten counts were recorded for this clonotype. The chain links TRBV7-9 to TRBJ2-7, with 9 bases fitting TRBD1. J was trimmed by 6 bases and V by 1 base; bases with no gene match: 13. This CDR3 region has 17 residues. Germline V gene data show CDR1 as SEHNR and CDR2 as FQNEAQ (reference sequence). CDR3 coding DNA: TGTGCCAGCAGCTTAGGTCCTGTCCCGGGACAGGGATCCGAGCAGTACGTC. Translation: CASSLGPVPGQGSEQYV.

J is TRBJ2-2 and V is TRBV14; D possibly corresponds to TRBD1 (6 bases). Germline V CDR1 and CDR2: SGHDN, FVKESK. The CDR3 spans 16 residues. V was clipped by 2 bases and J by 6 bases, with 16 bases between them. In nucleotides, the CDR3 is TGTGCCAGCAGCCAACTCGACAGGTTAATTCCCGGGGAGCTGTTTTTT. This codes for CASSQLDRLIPGELFF. Drawing the rest from reference TRBV14 and TRBJ2-2, the complete variable domain is EAGVTQFPSHSVIEKGQTVTLRCDPISGHDNLYWYRRVMGKEIKFLLHFVKESKQDESGMPNNRFLAERTGGTYSTLKVQPAELEDSGVYFCASSQLDRLIPGELFFGEGSRLTVL.

This clonotype has just a few counts. The rearrangement joins TRBV7-6 to TRBJ1-1; D is possibly TRBD1 (5 bases). Germline assignment: CDR1 SGHVS and CDR2 FNYEAQ. Trimming took off 5 bases at V and 0 bases at J, with 13 bases between the two ends. This CDR3 is built from 15 residues. Here the CDR3 DNA reads TGTGCCAGCAGCCCCCGGCCGACAGTGAACACTGAAGCTTTCTTT. It encodes CASSPRPTVNTEAFF. Full variable domain (missing parts from reference TRBV7-6 and TRBJ1-1): GAGVSQSPRYKVTKRGQDVALRCDPISGHVSLYWYRQALGQGPEFLTYFNYEAQQDKSGLPNDRFSAERPEGSISTLTIQRTEQRDSAMYRCASSPRPTVNTEAFFGQGTRLTVV.

The chain joins TRBV20-1 to TRBJ2-5, with D possibly TRBD2 on 6 matching bases. The ends were cut back, 5 bases at V and 5 bases at J, with 21 bases in the middle. The CDR3 has 15 residues. The germline gives CDR1 DFQATT, CDR2 SNEGSKA (reference sequence). The CDR3 nucleotides are TGCAGTGCTCTGGGGCTGGCGGGATTGGGTGAGACCCAGTACTTC. Protein: CSALGLAGLGETQYF.

The chain joins TRBV7-2 to TRBJ2-7; D is undetermined. The V and J ends lost 1 base and 4 bases respectively, with 14 bases between them. Germline values: CDR1 SGHTA, CDR2 FQGNSA. The CDR3 extends over 15 amino acids. As DNA, the CDR3 is TGTGCCAGCAGCTTAGTCACTTGGGGATGGTACGAGCAGTACTTC. Its translation: CASSLVTWGWYEQYF.

The chain combines TRBV6-1 with TRBJ1-5, with 10 bases matching TRBD1. The CDR3 covers 15 residues. From germline, CDR1 is MNHNS and CDR2 SASEGT. After removal of 5 bases from V and 7 bases from J, the junction contained 8 bases not matched to a gene. CDR3 residues: CASSRQGQGWQPQHF. The DNA for the CDR3 is TGTGCCAGCAGTCGCCAGGGACAGGGGTGGCAGCCCCAGCATTTT.

This chain joins TRBV6-1 and TRBJ2-7, with D perhaps TRBD1 (5 bases). V lost 8 bases, J lost 6 bases, and 14 bases lay in between. CDR1 is MNHNS and CDR2 is SASEGT in the germline V gene. The CDR3 runs 12 residues. CDR3 protein: CASEISGFEQYF. For the CDR3, the DNA is TGTGCCAGCGAAATATCAGGGTTCGAGCAGTACTTC.

This clonotype was seen many times. J is TRBJ1-1 and V is TRBV5-1, with 11 bases matching TRBD1. Trimming took 2 bases from V and 4 from J; bases not matched to a gene: 1. Germline lookup yields CDR1 SGHRS and CDR2 YFSETQ. CDR3 length equals 14 residues. For the CDR3, the DNA is TGCGCCAGCAGCTTCGGACAGGGGGCCACTGAAGCTTTCTTT. It specifies CASSFGQGATEAFF.

The genes are TRBV20-1 and TRBJ2-7; possible D gene TRBD2, 5 bases. V lost 6 bases, J lost 0 bases, and 9 bases lay in between. This CDR3 spans 12 amino acids. Per germline, CDR1 DFQATT and CDR2 SNEGSKA (reference sequence). CDR3 DNA: TGCAGTGCGAAGAGGGCCTCCTACGAGCAGTACTTC. This encodes CSAKRASYEQYF.

The J gene is TRBJ1-4, the V gene TRBV14; 9 nucleotides match TRBD1. The length of the CDR3 is 18 residues. Germline CDR1 reads SGHDN; CDR2 reads FVKESK. The junction had 16 bases not matched to a gene; V was cut back by 4 bases and J by 7 bases. CDR3 DNA: TGTGCCAGCAGCCTTTCTCGGGACAGGGTGCAACCGGGTGAAAAACTGTTTTTT. Residues: CASSLSRDRVQPGEKLFF.

V usage is TRBV5-5 and J usage is TRBJ2-1, with TRBD1 identical over 8 bases. CDR3 length: 15 residues. Germline V lookup: CDR1 SGHKS, CDR2 YYEKEE (reference sequence). V was pared by 2 bases and J by 5 bases, with 6 bases of the junction left unmatched. In DNA form, the CDR3 reads TGTGCCAGCAGCTTCGGGCAGGGGGCCCACAATGAGCAGTTCTTC. It codes for CASSFGQGAHNEQFF.

This clonotype has only a few counts. The chain employs TRBV6-5 and TRBJ1-2; a possible D gene is TRBD1 (5 bases). CDR3 length equals 15 residues. Germline V lookup: CDR1 MNHEY, CDR2 SVGAGI. Trimming cost V 4 bases and J 4 bases, with 16 bases left between them. The CDR3 is CASSSPTGTIYGYTF. CDR3 DNA sequence: TGTGCCAGCAGTTCCCCTACGGGGACGATCTATGGCTACACCTTC.

This clonotype was detected only a few times. This chain connects TRBV12-3 or TRBV12-4 to TRBJ2-4; 16 bases map to TRBD2. This CDR3 region has 16 residues. The V gene end was trimmed by 2 bases and the J gene end by 8 bases; junction bases not matched to a gene: 3. The CDR3: CASSLQGLAGGDIQYF. The CDR3 DNA is TGTGCCAGCAGTTTACAGGGACTAGCGGGGGGGGACATTCAGTACTTC.

The chain is built from TRBV5-5 and TRBJ1-1; D uncertain. V was pared by 1 base and J by 0 bases, with 10 bases between. Germline lookup yields CDR1 SGHKS and CDR2 YYEKEE (reference sequence). This CDR3 has 15 residues. The CDR3 region has the DNA TGTGCCAGCAGCTTGATAGGCAGACTGAACACTGAAGCTTTCTTT. Its protein is CASSLIGRLNTEAFF. The full variable domain, in which reference TRBV5-5 and TRBJ1-1 provide the parts outside the CDR3, is DAGVTQSPTHLIKTRGQQVTLRCSPISGHKSVSWYQQVLGQGPQFIFQYYEKEERGRGNFPDRFSARQFPNYSSELNVNALLLGDSALYLCASSLIGRLNTEAFFGQGTRLTVV.

This clonotype was counted between two and nine times. The chain recombines TRBV10-3 with TRBJ1-6; D not resolved. The germline V gene encodes CDR1 ENHRY and CDR2 SYGVKD. V was shortened by 4 bases and J by 10 bases, with 14 bases between the two germline ends. This CDR3 region has 14 residues. CDR3 region: CAISADPVGSPLHF. Written as DNA, the CDR3 is TGTGCCATCAGTGCCGACCCGGTAGGATCACCCCTCCACTTT.

This clonotype was observed a few times. V gene TRBV6-1 combines with J gene TRBJ1-5; tentative D call: TRBD1 (6 bases). V was cut by 2 bases and J by 1 base, with 12 bases left in between. From germline, CDR1 is MNHNS and CDR2 SASEGT. The CDR3 length is 16 residues. The CDR3 sequence: CASSESKDRSNQPQHF. DNA for the CDR3: TGTGCCAGCAGTGAAAGTAAGGACAGAAGCAATCAGCCCCAGCATTTT.

This clonotype was counted many times. This chain links TRBV3-1 with TRBJ2-1; the match to TRBD2 covers 9 bases. The CDR3 extends over 14 amino acids. The V gene's germline CDR1 is LGHDT and CDR2 YNNKEL (reference sequence). Germline trimming cut 6 bases from V and 6 bases from J; bases unmatched to any gene: 6. Here the CDR3 reads CASSTSGPVNEQFF. The DNA for the CDR3 is TGTGCCAGCAGTACTAGCGGGCCTGTCAATGAGCAGTTCTTC.

The V and J genes are TRBV11-2 and TRBJ1-4; D unclear. From germline, CDR1 is SGHAT and CDR2 FQNNGV. V shed 3 bases and J shed 3 bases, with 11 bases lying between them. This CDR3 spans 15 amino acids. CDR3 sequence (DNA): TGTGCCAGCAGCTTGTTGGGATTCGCTAATGAAAAACTGTTTTTT. This codes for CASSLLGFANEKLFF.

This clonotype occurred a few times. The chain carries TRBV11-2 and TRBJ2-2; D call uncertain. The CDR3 length is 13 residues. With 5 bases removed from V and 9 bases from J, the gap between germline ends came to 13 bases. Germline values: CDR1 SGHAT, CDR2 FQNNGV. The CDR3 protein is CASSITPPRELFF. CDR3 DNA sequence: TGTGCCAGCAGCATAACACCCCCCCGGGAGCTGTTTTTT.

This clonotype was counted only a few times. This chain uses TRBV3-1 with TRBJ2-1; 8 bases fit TRBD1. Germline assignment: CDR1 LGHDT and CDR2 YNNKEL (reference sequence). The ends lost 7 bases at V and 4 bases at J; junction bases unmatched: 9. The CDR3 contains 15 residues. The DNA for the CDR3 is TGTGCCAGCACCCCACGGACAGGGCTATACAATGAGCAGTTCTTC. Translating it yields CASTPRTGLYNEQFF.

The V gene is TRBV2, the J gene TRBJ2-2; perhaps TRBD1 as D (5 bases). The CDR3 extends over 21 amino acids. CDR1 and CDR2 (germline): SNHLY, FYNNEI. V was shortened by 3 bases and J by 3 bases, with 29 bases between the two germline ends. For the CDR3, the DNA is TGTGCCAGCAGTGATTCCCGGGCAGTAGACCGTTGGACATTAGACACCGGGGAGCTGTTTTTT. The encoded protein is CASSDSRAVDRWTLDTGELFF.